These 23 T cell receptor beta chains were sequenced from one sample in a study of blood T cell repertoires in COVID-19. Method: immunoSEQ multiplex PCR; TCRdb's copy keeps in-frame clones and lacks some. The sample records roughly 120,000 clones, about nine tenths being singletons. Sample: peripheral blood. The receptors come from a human donor in a cohort sampled during active COVID-19.

V usage is TRBV11-2 and J usage is TRBJ1-2; possibly TRBD1 for D (5 bases). Trimming removed 2 bases from V and 0 bases from J, with 10 bases in between. CDR3 length equals 15 residues. Germline V gives CDR1 SGHAT, CDR2 FQNNGV. The CDR3 loop is CASSLTGFTNYGYTF. CDR3 bases: TGTGCCAGCAGCTTAACAGGCTTTACTAACTATGGCTACACCTTC.

The chain carries TRBV7-8 and TRBJ2-5, with a weak D call TRBD1 (8 bases). The CDR3 consists of 15 residues. Germline V gives CDR1 SGHVS, CDR2 FQNEAQ. Trimming removed 1 base at V and 5 bases at J, with 14 bases between. The DNA for the CDR3 is TGTGCCAGCAGCTTAGGGACAGGGAGGGGGGAGACCCAGTACTTC. It encodes CASSLGTGRGETQYF.

The gene calls are TRBV11-2 and TRBJ2-7; the match to TRBD2 covers 8 bases. Germline V gene data show CDR1 as SGHAT and CDR2 as FQNNGV. The junction had 0 bases not matched to a gene; V was cut back by 3 bases and J by 5 bases. The CDR3 is 12 amino acids. CDR3 nucleotides: TGTGCCAGCAGCTTCGGGGGGGACGAGCAGTACTTC. Translation gives CASSFGGDEQYF. Based on the CDR3 plus reference TRBV11-2 and TRBJ2-7, the full variable domain is EAGVAQSPRYKIIEKRQSVAFWCNPISGHATLYWYQQILGQGPKLLIQFQNNGVVDDSQLPKDRFSAERLKGVDSTLKIQPAKLEDSAVYLCASSFGGDEQYFGPGTRLTVT.

This clone was seen more than once but under ten times. The rearrangement uses TRBV7-6 and TRBJ2-7; 8 nucleotides line up with TRBD1. The CDR3 is 14 amino acids. The germline CDR1 and CDR2 sequences are SGHVS and FNYEAQ. Germline trimming cut 4 bases from V and 2 bases from J; bases unmatched to any gene: 4. DNA of the CDR3: TGTGCCAGCAGCTGGGGGACAGGCACCTACGAGCAGTACTTC. Amino acids: CASSWGTGTYEQYF.

J is TRBJ2-1 and V is TRBV24-1; 7 positions agree with TRBD2. Germline-derived CDR1 and CDR2 are KGHDR and SFDVKD. Trimming took 4 bases from V and 2 from J; bases not matched to a gene: 4. The CDR3 runs 15 residues. CDR3 bases: TGTGCCACCAGTGACCCAAGCGGGACCTACAATGAGCAGTTCTTC. It specifies CATSDPSGTYNEQFF.

The chain uses TRBV6-6 and TRBJ1-2; 9 positions match TRBD1. The CDR3 consists of 12 residues. Germline-derived CDR1 and CDR2 are MNHNY and SVGAGI (reference sequence). J lost 6 bases, V lost 6 bases, and 2 bases had no gene match. CDR3 nucleotides: TGTGCCAGCAGCCGGACAGGGGATGGCTACACCTTC. Protein: CASSRTGDGYTF.

The chain employs TRBV25-1 and TRBJ1-5; D may be TRBD1 (5 bases). The V gene's germline CDR1 is MGHDK and CDR2 SYGVNS. The CDR3 runs 13 residues. The V end lost 5 bases, the J end lost 7 bases, and 12 bases lay between the germline ends. The CDR3 region has the DNA TGTGCCAGCAGTTCGGAGGGGAAGCAGCCCCAGCATTTT. Amino acid sequence: CASSSEGKQPQHF. The full variable domain, in which reference TRBV25-1 and TRBJ1-5 provide the parts outside the CDR3, is EADIYQTPRYLVIGTGKKITLECSQTMGHDKMYWYQQDPGMELHLIHYSYGVNSTEKGDLSSESTVSRIRTEHFPLTLESARPSHTSQYLCASSSEGKQPQHFGDGTRLSIL.

This chain uses TRBV30 with TRBJ1-4, with 12 bases identical to TRBD1. In germline, CDR1 is GTSNPN, CDR2 SVGIG (reference sequence). J was trimmed by 2 bases and V by 2 bases; bases with no gene match: 3. The CDR3 has 16 residues. CDR3 coding DNA: TGTGCCTGGAGTACCGGGACAGGGGGCACTAATGAAAAACTGTTTTTT. Residues: CAWSTGTGGTNEKLFF.

The chain uses TRBV29-1 and TRBJ2-1; possible D gene TRBD1, 6 bases. The CDR3 has 12 amino acids. Deletions cut 7 bases from V and 13 bases from J, with 20 bases between. Germline CDR1 is SQVTM and CDR2 is ANQGSEA. The CDR3 loop reads CSALLTGSSQFF. The CDR3 nucleotides are TGCAGCGCACTTCTGACAGGTAGTAGTCAGTTCTTC.

The rearrangement links TRBV5-1 to TRBJ2-1, with D perhaps matching TRBD1 (7 bases). The CDR3 sequence is 16 residues long. Germline V gives CDR1 SGHRS, CDR2 YFSETQ. V lost 6 bases and J lost 5, with 21 bases in between. The CDR3 sequence: CASTTGTAGPHNEQFF. Here the CDR3 DNA reads TGCGCCAGCACGACAGGGACGGCGGGGCCCCACAATGAGCAGTTCTTC.

V usage is TRBV5-1 and J usage is TRBJ1-1; D gene ambiguous. Germline CDR1 SGHRS, CDR2 YFSETQ. The CDR3 covers 12 residues. The V gene lost 4 bases and the J gene lost 5 bases, with 9 bases spanning the gap. The CDR3 DNA follows: TGCGCCAGCAGCCACCCCAGTACTGAAGCTTTCTTT. Amino acids: CASSHPSTEAFF.

The chain employs TRBV5-1 and TRBJ1-1, with D maybe TRBD1 (5 bases). This CDR3 region has 15 residues. The germline gives CDR1 SGHRS, CDR2 YFSETQ. The V end was cut by 3 bases, the J end by 1 base, with 13 bases between. This CDR3 reads CASSWDSQGNTEAFF. The CDR3 DNA sequence: TGCGCCAGCAGCTGGGACTCCCAAGGGAACACTGAAGCTTTCTTT.

This CDR3 is CASRAVASYNEQFF. CDR3 nucleotide sequence: TGTGCCAGCAGGGCGGTAGCGTCCTACAATGAGCAGTTCTTC. V gene TRBV2 combines with J gene TRBJ2-1; possible D gene TRBD2, 5 bases. Germline V CDR1 and CDR2: SNHLY, FYNNEI. The CDR3 covers 14 residues. Trimming shortened V by 6 bases and J by 1 base, and 10 bases separated the two germline ends.

CDR3: CASSPGLAGASRETQYF. The CDR3 DNA reads as TGCGCCAGCAGCCCAGGACTAGCGGGAGCCTCTCGAGAGACCCAGTACTTC. The chain has TRBV5-1 and TRBJ2-5; 13 bases are shared with TRBD2. Trimming at V came to 4 bases and at J to 4 bases, leaving 10 bases not matched to a gene. The CDR3 spans 17 residues. CDR1 is SGHRS, CDR2 YFSETQ, per germline.

The V gene is TRBV19, the J gene TRBJ1-4, with 9 bases matching TRBD1. J was trimmed by 10 bases and V by 3 bases; bases with no gene match: 3. The CDR3 sequence is 13 residues long. Germline V gene sequence: CDR1 LNHDA, CDR2 SQIVND (reference sequence). The CDR3 DNA follows: TGTGCCAGTAGTATCGGGGGACAGGGAAAACTGTTTTTT. Translating gives CASSIGGQGKLFF.

V and J are TRBV7-9 and TRBJ2-1, with TRBD2 identical over 12 bases. The length of the CDR3 is 14 residues. Unmatched junction bases numbered 6, after V lost 0 bases and J lost 15 bases. Germline assignment: CDR1 SEHNR and CDR2 FQNEAQ (reference sequence). CDR3 coding DNA: TGTGCCAGCAGCTTAGCTCTAGCGGGAGGGCCTTGGTTCTTC. Protein sequence: CASSLALAGGPWFF.

The chain has TRBV19 and TRBJ1-5, with 9 bases lining up with TRBD1. Germline trimming cut 7 bases from V and 4 bases from J; bases unmatched to any gene: 2. Germline CDR1 reads LNHDA; CDR2 reads SQIVND (reference sequence). The CDR3 has 13 residues. In nucleotides, the CDR3 is TGTGCCAGTACGACAGGGGGAAATCAGCCCCAGCATTTT. Translation: CASTTGGNQPQHF.

In this sample, this clone turned up a few times. The chain has TRBV3-1 (or the pseudogene TRBV3-2) and TRBJ1-2; tentative D call: TRBD1 (6 bases). The V gene lost 0 bases and the J gene lost 3 bases, with 11 bases spanning the gap. The germline CDR1 and CDR2 sequences are LGHDT and YNNKEL (reference sequence). CDR3 size: 15 residues. CDR3 protein: CASSQDLGTYYGYTF. The DNA of the CDR3 is TGTGCCAGCAGCCAAGATTTGGGGACATACTATGGCTACACCTTC.

The chain links TRBV19 to TRBJ2-1; possibly TRBD1 for D (6 bases). The V and J ends lost 1 base and 5 bases respectively, with 9 bases between them. This CDR3 comprises 14 residues. The germline CDR1 and CDR2 sequences are LNHDA and SQIVND (reference sequence). Written as DNA, the CDR3 is TGTGCCAGTAGTATAGTTCGGACAGACAATGAGCAGTTCTTC. It specifies CASSIVRTDNEQFF.

This clone was seen once. The rearrangement links TRBV28 to TRBJ1-3, with 8 bases lining up with TRBD1. The V segment lost 5 bases and the J segment 4 bases; nucleotides outside the gene matches: 10. Per the germline V gene, CDR1 is MDHEN and CDR2 is SYDVKM. The CDR3 is 16 amino acids. CDR3 sequence reads: CASSPRTGSSGNTIYF. The CDR3 nucleotides are TGTGCCAGCAGTCCTCGGACAGGGAGCTCAGGAAACACCATATATTTT.

The chain has TRBV7-2 and TRBJ1-1; D unresolved. In germline, CDR1 is SGHTA, CDR2 FQGNSA. The CDR3 consists of 13 residues. Trimming left V 5 bases short and J 4 bases short, with 11 bases between. The CDR3 DNA reads as TGTGCCAGCAGCCGCACGGGAGGCACTGAAGCTTTCTTT. Its translation is CASSRTGGTEAFF. Drawing the rest from reference TRBV7-2 and TRBJ1-1, the complete variable domain is GAGVSQSPSNKVTEKGKDVELRCDPISGHTALYWYRQSLGQGLEFLIYFQGNSAPDKSGLPSDRFSAERTGGSVSTLTIQRTQQEDSAVYLCASSRTGGTEAFFGQGTRLTVV.

V is TRBV19 and J is TRBJ1-1; D remains ambiguous. This CDR3 comprises 11 residues. V lost 7 bases, J lost 4 bases, and 7 bases lay in between. Germline V CDR1 and CDR2: LNHDA, SQIVND (reference sequence). CDR3 loop: CASIGSTEAFF. CDR3 DNA sequence: TGTGCCAGTATCGGGAGCACTGAAGCTTTCTTT.

This clone was seen a single time. The chain links TRBV6-1 to TRBJ1-5; D remains ambiguous. CDR3 length equals 13 residues. The V and J ends lost 1 base and 4 bases respectively, with 5 bases between them. The germline CDR1 and CDR2 sequences are MNHNS and SASEGT. The CDR3 sequence is CASSEVQNQPQHF. CDR3 bases: TGTGCCAGCAGTGAAGTGCAGAATCAGCCCCAGCATTTT.